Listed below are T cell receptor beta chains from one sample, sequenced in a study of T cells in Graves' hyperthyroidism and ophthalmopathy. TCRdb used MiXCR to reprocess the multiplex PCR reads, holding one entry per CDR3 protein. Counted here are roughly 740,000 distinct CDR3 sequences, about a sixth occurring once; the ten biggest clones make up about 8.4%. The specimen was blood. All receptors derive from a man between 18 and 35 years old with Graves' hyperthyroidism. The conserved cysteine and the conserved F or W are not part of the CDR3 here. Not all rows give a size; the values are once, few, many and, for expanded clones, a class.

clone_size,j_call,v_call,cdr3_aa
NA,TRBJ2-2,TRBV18,ASSPRQGYTGELF
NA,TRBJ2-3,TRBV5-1,ASSLVSGDPSTDTQY
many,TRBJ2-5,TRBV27,ASSLLGAQETQY
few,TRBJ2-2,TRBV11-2,ASSLIWGNTGELF
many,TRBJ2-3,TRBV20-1,SAGSGRSSDTQY
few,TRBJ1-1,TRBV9,ASSVDPGPNTEAF
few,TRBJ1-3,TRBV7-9,ASSSPTVAGNTIY
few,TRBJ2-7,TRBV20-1,SARWTGGSYEQY
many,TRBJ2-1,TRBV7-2,ASSLVGWGTEQF
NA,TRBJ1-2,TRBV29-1,SVKGGSHYGYT
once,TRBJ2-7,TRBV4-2,ASSRGRTGGEYEQY
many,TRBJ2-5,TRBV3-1,ASSPDRGRRGQY
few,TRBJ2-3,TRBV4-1,ASSPLGRPRAGGASTDTQY
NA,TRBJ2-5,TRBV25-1,ASTTRETQY
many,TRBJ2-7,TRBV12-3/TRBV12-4,ASTSGGEMGEQY
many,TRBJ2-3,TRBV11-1,ASSLGRTSGRRSDTQY
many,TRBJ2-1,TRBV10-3,ARNQLLAGGFNEQF
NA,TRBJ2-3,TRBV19,ASSITAVVSNRVTDTQY
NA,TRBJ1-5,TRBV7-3,ASSLTVDQPQH
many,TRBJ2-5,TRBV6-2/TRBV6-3,ASSYSNRDSDRWQETQY
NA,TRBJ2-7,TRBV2,ASSEGQALYEQY
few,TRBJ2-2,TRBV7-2,ASNVAGFTGELF
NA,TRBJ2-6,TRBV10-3,AIRIQGVVSGANVLT
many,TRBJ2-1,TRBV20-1,SARRTSGNEQF
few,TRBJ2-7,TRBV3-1,ASSPDGLAGVEQY
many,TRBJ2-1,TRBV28,ASSEYSEQF
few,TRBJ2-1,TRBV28,ASRYLRTGGWNEQF
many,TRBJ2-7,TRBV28,ASSSLTSAGYEQY
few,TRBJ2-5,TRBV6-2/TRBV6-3,ASSYPTQGRKETQY
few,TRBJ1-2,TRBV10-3,AISDDRLKNYGYT